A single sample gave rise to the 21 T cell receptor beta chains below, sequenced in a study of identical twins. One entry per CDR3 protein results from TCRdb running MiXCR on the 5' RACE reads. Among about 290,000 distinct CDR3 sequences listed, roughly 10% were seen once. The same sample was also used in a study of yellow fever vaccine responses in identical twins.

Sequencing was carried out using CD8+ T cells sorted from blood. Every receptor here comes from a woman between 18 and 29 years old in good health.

The CDR3 sequence: CASSLSSAWGNEQFF. Here the CDR3 DNA reads TGTGCCAGCAGTTTAAGTTCTGCGTGGGGCAATGAGCAGTTCTTC. This sequence joins TRBV12-3 or TRBV12-4 and TRBJ2-1, with D unclear. Trimming stripped 2 bases from V and 6 bases from J, with 14 bases between. The CDR3 runs 15 residues.

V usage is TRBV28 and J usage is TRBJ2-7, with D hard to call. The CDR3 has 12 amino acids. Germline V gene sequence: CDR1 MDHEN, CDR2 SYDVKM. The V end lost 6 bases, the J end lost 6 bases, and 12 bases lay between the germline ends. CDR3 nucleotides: TGTGCCAGCAGACCCGATACGGGCGAGCAGTACTTC. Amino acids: CASRPDTGEQYF.

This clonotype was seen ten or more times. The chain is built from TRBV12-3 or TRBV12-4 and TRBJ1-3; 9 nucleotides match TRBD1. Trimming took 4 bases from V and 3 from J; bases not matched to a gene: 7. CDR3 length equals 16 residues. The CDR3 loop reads CASSSHDRGFGNTIYF. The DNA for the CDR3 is TGTGCCAGCAGTTCTCACGACAGGGGGTTTGGAAACACCATATATTTT.

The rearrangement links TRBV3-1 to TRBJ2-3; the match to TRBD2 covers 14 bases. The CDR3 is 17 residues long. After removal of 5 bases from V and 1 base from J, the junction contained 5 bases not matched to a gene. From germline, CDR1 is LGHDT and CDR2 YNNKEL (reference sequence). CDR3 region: CASSTAGLAGGTDTQYF. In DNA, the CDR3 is TGTGCCAGCAGCACTGCGGGACTAGCGGGAGGCACAGATACGCAGTATTTT.

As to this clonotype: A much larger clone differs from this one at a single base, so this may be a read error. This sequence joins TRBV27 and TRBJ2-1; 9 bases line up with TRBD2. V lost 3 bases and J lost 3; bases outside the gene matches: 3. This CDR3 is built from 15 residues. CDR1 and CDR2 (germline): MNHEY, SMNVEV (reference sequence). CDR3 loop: CASSFVSGSYNEQFF. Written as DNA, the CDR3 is TGTGCCAGCAGTTTTGTTAGCGGGAGCTACAATGAGCAGTTCTTC.

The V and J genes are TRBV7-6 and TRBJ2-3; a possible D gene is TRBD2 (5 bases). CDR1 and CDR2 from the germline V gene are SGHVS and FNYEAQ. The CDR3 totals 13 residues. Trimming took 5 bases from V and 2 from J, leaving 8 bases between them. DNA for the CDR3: TGTGCCAGCAGCGAGGACTTCACAGATACGCAGTATTTT. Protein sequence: CASSEDFTDTQYF. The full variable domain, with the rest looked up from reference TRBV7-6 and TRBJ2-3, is GAGVSQSPRYKVTKRGQDVALRCDPISGHVSLYWYRQALGQGPEFLTYFNYEAQQDKSGLPNDRFSAERPEGSISTLTIQRTEQRDSAMYRCASSEDFTDTQYFGPGTRLTVL.

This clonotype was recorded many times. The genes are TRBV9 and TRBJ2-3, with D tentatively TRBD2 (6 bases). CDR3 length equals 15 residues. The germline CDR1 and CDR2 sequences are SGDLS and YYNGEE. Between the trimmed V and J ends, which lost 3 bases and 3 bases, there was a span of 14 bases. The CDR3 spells CASSGLGTLTDTQYF. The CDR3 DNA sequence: TGTGCCAGCAGCGGTTTAGGGACTCTTACAGATACGCAGTATTTT.

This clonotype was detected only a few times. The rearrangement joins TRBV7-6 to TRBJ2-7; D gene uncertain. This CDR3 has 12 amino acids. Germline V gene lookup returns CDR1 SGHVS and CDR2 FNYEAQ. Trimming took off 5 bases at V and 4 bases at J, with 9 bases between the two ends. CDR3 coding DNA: TGTGCCAGCAGCCCGATTGGTTACGAGCAGTACTTC. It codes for CASSPIGYEQYF.

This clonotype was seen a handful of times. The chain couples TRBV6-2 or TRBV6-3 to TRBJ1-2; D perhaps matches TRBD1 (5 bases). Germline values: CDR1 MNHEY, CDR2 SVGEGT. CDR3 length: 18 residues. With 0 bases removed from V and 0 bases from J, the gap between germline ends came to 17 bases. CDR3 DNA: TGTGCCAGCAGTTACTCGAATGCCGCCAGGGCTGCTAACTATGGCTACACCTTC. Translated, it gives CASSYSNAARAANYGYTF.

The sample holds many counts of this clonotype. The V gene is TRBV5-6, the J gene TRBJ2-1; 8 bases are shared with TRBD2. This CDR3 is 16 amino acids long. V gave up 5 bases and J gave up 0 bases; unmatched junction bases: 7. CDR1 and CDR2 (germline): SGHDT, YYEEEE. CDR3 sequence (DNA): TGTGCCAGCAGTTTTTCTCGGGAGGGCTCCTACAATGAGCAGTTCTTC. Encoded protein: CASSFSREGSYNEQFF.

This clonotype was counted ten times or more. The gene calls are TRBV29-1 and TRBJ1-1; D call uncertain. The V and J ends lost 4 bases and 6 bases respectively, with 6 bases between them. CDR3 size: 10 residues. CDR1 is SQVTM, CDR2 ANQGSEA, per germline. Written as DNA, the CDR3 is TGCAGCGTTGCCGAGGCTGAAGCTTTCTTT. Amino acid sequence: CSVAEAEAFF.

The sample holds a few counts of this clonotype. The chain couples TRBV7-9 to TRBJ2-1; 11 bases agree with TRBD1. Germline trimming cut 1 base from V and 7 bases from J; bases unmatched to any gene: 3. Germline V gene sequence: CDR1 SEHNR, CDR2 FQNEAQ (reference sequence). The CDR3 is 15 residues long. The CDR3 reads CASSLEGQGVNEQFF. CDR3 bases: TGTGCCAGCAGCTTAGAGGGACAGGGGGTAAATGAGCAGTTCTTC.

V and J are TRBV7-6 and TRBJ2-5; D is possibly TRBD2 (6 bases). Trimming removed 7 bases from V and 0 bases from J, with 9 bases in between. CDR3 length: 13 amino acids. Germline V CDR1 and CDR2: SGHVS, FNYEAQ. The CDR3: CASIGGDQETQYF. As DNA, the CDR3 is TGTGCCAGCATCGGCGGGGACCAAGAGACCCAGTACTTC.

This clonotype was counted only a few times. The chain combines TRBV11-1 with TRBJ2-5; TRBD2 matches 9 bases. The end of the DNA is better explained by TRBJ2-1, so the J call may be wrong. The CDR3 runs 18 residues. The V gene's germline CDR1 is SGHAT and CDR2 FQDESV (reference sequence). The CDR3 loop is CASSPVSSAGGRQETQFF. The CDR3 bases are TGTGCCAGCAGCCCGGTATCGAGCGCGGGGGGGCGACAAGAGACCCAGTTCTTC.

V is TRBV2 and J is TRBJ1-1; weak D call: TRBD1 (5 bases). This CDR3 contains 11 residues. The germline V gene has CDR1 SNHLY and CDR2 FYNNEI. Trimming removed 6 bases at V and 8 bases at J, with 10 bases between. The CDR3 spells CASRGPEEAFF. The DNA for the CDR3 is TGTGCCAGCAGGGGACCTGAGGAAGCTTTCTTT.

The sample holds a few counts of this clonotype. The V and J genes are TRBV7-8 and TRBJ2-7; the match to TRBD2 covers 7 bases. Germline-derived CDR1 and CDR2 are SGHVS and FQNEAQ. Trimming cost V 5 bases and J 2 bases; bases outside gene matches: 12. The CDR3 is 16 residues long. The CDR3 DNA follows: TGTGCCAGCAGCGGGGTATTAGAAGCGGGAACCTACGAGCAGTACTTC. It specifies CASSGVLEAGTYEQYF.

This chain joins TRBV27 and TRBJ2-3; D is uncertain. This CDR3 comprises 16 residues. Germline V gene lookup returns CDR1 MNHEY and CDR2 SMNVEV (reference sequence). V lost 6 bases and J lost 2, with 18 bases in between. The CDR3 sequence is CASRLSWQHSTDTQYF. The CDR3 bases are TGTGCCAGCAGATTGAGTTGGCAGCACTCCACAGATACGCAGTATTTT.

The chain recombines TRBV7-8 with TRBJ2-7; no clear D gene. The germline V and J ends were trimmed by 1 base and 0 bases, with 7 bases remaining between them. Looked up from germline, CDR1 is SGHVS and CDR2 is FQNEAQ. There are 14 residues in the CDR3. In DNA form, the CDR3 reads TGTGCCAGCAGCTTAGAGGTCCACTCCTACGAGCAGTACTTC. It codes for CASSLEVHSYEQYF. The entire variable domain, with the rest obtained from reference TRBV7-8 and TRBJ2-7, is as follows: GAGVSQSPRYKVAKRGQDVALRCDPISGHVSLFWYQQALGQGPEFLTYFQNEAQLDKSGLPSDRFFAERPEGSVSTLKIQRTQQEDSAVYLCASSLEVHSYEQYFGPGTRLTVT.

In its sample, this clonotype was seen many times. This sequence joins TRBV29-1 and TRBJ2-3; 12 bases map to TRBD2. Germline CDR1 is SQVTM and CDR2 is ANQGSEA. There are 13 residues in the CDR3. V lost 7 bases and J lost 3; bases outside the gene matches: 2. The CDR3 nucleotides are TGCAGCGCGACTAGCGGGAGAACAGATACGCAGTATTTT. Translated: CSATSGRTDTQYF.

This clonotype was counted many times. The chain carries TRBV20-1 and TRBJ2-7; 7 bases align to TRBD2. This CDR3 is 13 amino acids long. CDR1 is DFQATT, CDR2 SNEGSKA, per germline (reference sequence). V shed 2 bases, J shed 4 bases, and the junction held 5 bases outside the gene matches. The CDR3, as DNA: TGCAGTGCTAGAAGGACTAGTGGGTACGAGCAGTACTTC. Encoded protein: CSARRTSGYEQYF.

The CDR3 is CASSRDRDGYTF. Written as DNA, the CDR3 is TGTGCCAGCAGTAGGGACAGGGATGGCTACACCTTC. This sequence joins TRBV28 and TRBJ1-2; TRBD1 matches at 9 bases. The CDR3 is 12 residues long. J gave up 6 bases and V 5 bases, and 1 base lay outside the gene matches. Germline V lookup: CDR1 MDHEN, CDR2 SYDVKM.